This is a list of T cell receptor beta chains from one sample in a study of patients and donors after allogeneic stem cell transplantation. TCRdb recomputed calls from the RT-PCR reads with MiXCR, one row per CDR3 protein. Among fewer than 95,000 distinct CDR3 sequences listed, approximately 5.2% were seen once. Sequences were obtained from blood, either unsorted or a sorted T cell fraction (not recorded which). Receptors were obtained from a human donor who was either an allogeneic HSCT recipient or a stem cell or donor lymphocyte infusion donor (not recorded which). It is not recorded whose cells these are; they may come from a transplant donor. The CDR3 runs from the conserved cysteine through the conserved F or W. Fields, in order: D gene, clone size, J gene, V gene, CDR3 DNA, CDR3 protein. The D gene is left open where the match is weak. Only some rows state a clone size, as once, few, many or a class for expanded clones.

TRBD2	many	TRBJ2-1	TRBV5-1	TGCGCCAGCAGCCCAGGACTAGCGGGGGGGCGGACCTACAATGAGCAGTTCTTC	CASSPGLAGGRTYNEQFF
NA	NA	TRBJ2-5	TRBV13	TGTGCCAGCAGCTCCACCGGGACTCAGGAGACCCAGTACTTC	CASSSTGTQETQYF
NA	few	TRBJ2-3	TRBV4-1	TGCGCCAGCAGCCAGTGGGGGTCTAGCACAGATACGCAGTATTTT	CASSQWGSSTDTQYF
TRBD1	NA	TRBJ2-5	TRBV20-1	TGCAGTGCTGCCCTGACAGGGGGGCAAGAGACCCAGTACTTC	CSAALTGGQETQYF
NA	medium-sized	TRBJ1-1	TRBV9	TGTGCCAGCAGCGTTTATGGAGCGGCCACTGAAGCTTTCTTT	CASSVYGAATEAFF
TRBD1	many	TRBJ1-5	TRBV19	TGTGCCAGTAGTATAGGGTTGGGACAGGGGCATCAGCCCCAGCATTTT	CASSIGLGQGHQPQHF
TRBD1	few	TRBJ1-5	TRBV12-3/TRBV12-4	TGTGCCAGCAGTTTAGCGACAGGGTTTTCCGTTATTCAGCCCCAGCATTTT	CASSLATGFSVIQPQHF
TRBD2	NA	TRBJ2-1	TRBV5-1	TGCGCCAGCAGCTTGGGGGGACTATCGCACAATGAGCAGTTCTTC	CASSLGGLSHNEQFF
TRBD2	many	TRBJ2-5	TRBV12-3/TRBV12-4	TGTGCCAGCAGTTTGATGGCTAGCGGAAAAGAGACCCAGTACTTC	CASSLMASGKETQYF
NA	many	TRBJ2-2	TRBV19	TGTGCCAGTAGTACGGTGTACCTCACCGGGGAGCTGTTTTTT	CASSTVYLTGELFF
NA	many	TRBJ1-2	TRBV4-1	TGCGCCAGCAGCCTACAGGAAGGGAATGGCGATTATGGCTACACCTTC	CASSLQEGNGDYGYTF
NA	NA	TRBJ1-2	TRBV19	TGTGCCACCTCGCTGTTGAGGGGGGCGGGTGGCTACACCTTC	CATSLLRGAGGYTF
NA	NA	TRBJ2-5	TRBV7-9	TGTGCCAGCACCGTCGGGGGCGCGGAGACCCAGTACTTC	CASTVGGAETQYF
NA	NA	TRBJ2-6	TRBV27	TGTGCCAGCGCGAACCACCCCTCTGTTACCTCTGGGGCCAACGTCCTGACTTTC	CASANHPSVTSGANVLTF
NA	few	TRBJ2-7	TRBV6-5	TGTGCCAGCAGTTACGTCGCCGGGACAAAGCCCTACGAGCAGTACTTC	CASSYVAGTKPYEQYF
NA	few	TRBJ2-4	TRBV11-1	TGTGCCAGCTGCCCACCGGACATAGCCAAAAACATTCAGTACTTC	CASCPPDIAKNIQYF
TRBD2	NA	TRBJ2-3	TRBV5-6	TGTGCCAGCAGCGTGACTAGCGGGAGAGGTCCGGGAGATACGCAGTATTTT	CASSVTSGRGPGDTQYF
TRBD1	many	TRBJ2-7	TRBV9	TGTGCCAGCAGCGTAGACGGACAGGGGGCCTACGAGCAGTACTTC	CASSVDGQGAYEQYF
NA	large	TRBJ1-1	TRBV5-1	TGCGCCAGCAGCTTGGCTTTCCCCAGAACGGTCAGGCGGAACACTGAAGCTTTCTTT	CASSLAFPRTVRRNTEAFF
NA	many	TRBJ2-3	TRBV28	TGTGCCAGCAGTTCGCCCGGTGGGGCTAGCACAGATACGCAGTATTTT	CASSSPGGASTDTQYF
NA	many	TRBJ1-2	TRBV2	TGTGCCAGCAGTGGGGCCGTGGACTATGGCTACACCTTC	CASSGAVDYGYTF
NA	many	TRBJ1-1	TRBV6-2/TRBV6-3	TGTGCCAGCAGTTACTCGTCGGGACTATATCCGGTGGGACAACGTGGGACTGAAGCTTTCTTT	CASSYSSGLYPVGQRGTEAFF
NA	few	TRBJ2-1	TRBV12-3/TRBV12-4	TGTGCCAGCAGTCCGACGCCGGGACAGCCGACTAGGTTGTCCTACAATGAGCAGTTCTTC	CASSPTPGQPTRLSYNEQFF
TRBD1	NA	TRBJ1-2	TRBV20-1	TGCAGTGCTAGAGTTCGATGGACAGGGGGAAAAGGCTACACCTTC	CSARVRWTGGKGYTF
NA	few	TRBJ1-1	TRBV18	TGTGCCAGCTCACCACCGTCAGGAGGAACTGAAGCTTTCTTT	CASSPPSGGTEAFF
NA	many	TRBJ2-3	TRBV27	TGTGCCAGCAGCCGGTGGGGGAATACGCAGTATTTT	CASSRWGNTQYF
TRBD2	many	TRBJ2-2	TRBV7-2	TGTGCCAGCAGGAGCGGGAGCACCGGGGAGCTGTTTTTT	CASRSGSTGELFF
NA	many	TRBJ1-5	TRBV7-2	TGTGCCAGCAGCCAACAGGCGAGCAATCAGCCCCAGCATTTT	CASSQQASNQPQHF
NA	many	TRBJ2-7	TRBV19	TGTGCCAGTAGTCAGGACCGGCGCGTGGGAGAGCAGTACTTC	CASSQDRRVGEQYF
TRBD1	NA	TRBJ1-6	TRBV13	TGTGCCAGCAGCTTAGCGGGGGAACAGGGGCGACATTCACCCCTCCACTTT	CASSLAGEQGRHSPLHF
NA	many	TRBJ1-4	TRBV28	TGTGCCAGCAGTTTACCCCCAGGGAGGAAAAAACTGTTTTTT	CASSLPPGRKKLFF
NA	many	TRBJ1-3	TRBV7-2	TGTGCCAGCAGCTTAGCGGGGACTGGCTCTGGAAACACCATATATTTT	CASSLAGTGSGNTIYF
NA	many	TRBJ2-1	TRBV7-9	TGTGCCAGCAGACCTTCATACCGGGACATCAGGATTGAGCAGTTCTTC	CASRPSYRDIRIEQFF
NA	many	TRBJ2-3	TRBV3-1	TGTGCCAGCAGCCAAGTCCGGCAGCCGCTCACAGATACGCAGTATTTT	CASSQVRQPLTDTQYF
TRBD1	many	TRBJ1-1	TRBV29-1	TGCAGCGTTGAAGTGCCCGGGACAGGGGACCAAGCTTTCTTT	CSVEVPGTGDQAFF
TRBD1	medium-sized	TRBJ2-3	TRBV7-9	TGTGCCAGCAGCCCCCCTTTCCGGGACAGGGGGTCAGATACGCAGTATTTT	CASSPPFRDRGSDTQYF
TRBD1	many	TRBJ1-6	TRBV10-3	TGTGCCATCAAACAGGACAGGGTTTCACCCCTCCACTTT	CAIKQDRVSPLHF
TRBD1	NA	TRBJ1-1	TRBV27	TGTGCCAGCAGTAGGACAGGGGATGGTACTGAAGCTTTCTTT	CASSRTGDGTEAFF
NA	many	TRBJ1-4	TRBV7-8	TGTGCCAGCAGCTTACCCGTCGGGGAACTGTTTTTT	CASSLPVGELFF
NA	NA	TRBJ2-2	TRBV5-4	TGTGCCAGCAGCCAGGACCTCCTGAACACCGGGGAGCTGTTTTTT	CASSQDLLNTGELFF
NA	many	TRBJ2-1	TRBV7-3	TGTGCCAGCAGTCAACAGTCAGCGGCCGCCGGTGAGCAGTTCTTC	CASSQQSAAAGEQFF
NA	many	TRBJ1-1	TRBV7-6	TGTGCCAGCAGCAGCCCGGTCACTGAAGCTTTCTTT	CASSSPVTEAFF
NA	NA	TRBJ2-3	TRBV9	TGTGCCAGCACAGAGGGACCGACCCCTAGCACAGATACGCAGTATTTT	CASTEGPTPSTDTQYF
NA	NA	TRBJ2-7	TRBV7-2	TGTGCCAGCAGCTTAGTTCCCACACGGGATAAGCAGTACTTC	CASSLVPTRDKQYF
TRBD2	many	TRBJ2-1	TRBV20-1	TGCAGTGGTCCACCCTCGGGACTAGCCCCTCATGAGCAGTTCTTC	CSGPPSGLAPHEQFF
TRBD2	many	TRBJ2-3	TRBV5-1	TGCGCCAGCAGCGTGGGAGGGGACACAGATACGCAGTATTTT	CASSVGGDTDTQYF
NA	NA	TRBJ1-1	TRBV29-1	TGCAGCGTTGAAGACCGGGGATTCTTT	CSVEDRGFF
NA	NA	TRBJ2-4	TRBV19	TGTGCCAGTAGTCCCCAAGCTGGGGGATTAGCCAAAAACATTCAGTACTTC	CASSPQAGGLAKNIQYF
NA	many	TRBJ2-7	TRBV4-1	TGCGCCAGCAGCCGACAGGTCGGGGCCTACGAGCAGTACTTC	CASSRQVGAYEQYF
NA	many	TRBJ2-4	TRBV7-9	TGTGCCAGCAGCTTAGAGGGGCCCGGGCAGGGCACCATTCAGTACTTC	CASSLEGPGQGTIQYF
TRBD2	many	TRBJ2-7	TRBV5-1	TGCGCCAGCACGACTAGCGGGACCTCCTACGAGCAGTACTTC	CASTTSGTSYEQYF
TRBD2	NA	TRBJ2-7	TRBV20-1	TGCAGTGCTGCAAGACTAGCGGGAGCCTCTTCCGAGCAGTACTTC	CSAARLAGASSEQYF
NA	many	TRBJ2-7	TRBV20-1	TGCAGTGCCCTAGGGCGGGGAGGCGAGCAGTACTTC	CSALGRGGEQYF